This entry lists 27 T cell receptor beta chains sequenced from one sample in a study of T cell responses to AZD1222 COVID-19 vaccine. The protocol was immunoSEQ multiplex PCR, while the TCRdb copy is restricted to in-frame clones and leaves out a portion. This sample carries some 90,000 clones, 75% to 90% of them seen once, and the ten largest clones take approximately 15%. Sequencing was performed on peripheral blood, taken on day 0 of AZD1222 vaccination. Receptors originate from an adult in good health.

This rearrangement joins TRBV6-5 to TRBJ1-4, with 9 nucleotides matching TRBD1. The CDR3 sequence is 15 residues long. Trimming cost V 7 bases and J 5 bases; bases outside gene matches: 8. The V gene's germline CDR1 is MNHEY and CDR2 SVGAGI. The CDR3 bases are TGTGCCAGCACCCTCACCGGGACAGGGAATGAAAAACTGTTTTTT. This codes for CASTLTGTGNEKLFF.

The V and J genes are TRBV28 and TRBJ1-1; D unclear. CDR1 is MDHEN and CDR2 is SYDVKM in the germline V gene. This CDR3 is 15 amino acids long. Trimming cost V 4 bases and J 1 base, with 13 bases left between them. CDR3 DNA: TGTGCCAGCAGTTCCCCCATCCACTGGAACACTGAAGCTTTCTTT. Encoded protein: CASSSPIHWNTEAFF.

This chain links TRBV15 with TRBJ2-7, with TRBD2 identical over 8 bases. This CDR3 has 15 amino acids. The germline V gene encodes CDR1 LNHNV and CDR2 YYDKDF (reference sequence). With 0 bases clipped from V and 4 bases from J, the junction kept 5 bases outside the gene matches. The CDR3 nucleotides read TGTGCCACCAGCAGAGATCCGAGCGGGAGTTACGAGCAGTACTTC. Its protein product is CATSRDPSGSYEQYF.

The rearrangement links TRBV29-1 to TRBJ2-3; D is undetermined. CDR3 length: 14 amino acids. Germline loops: CDR1 SQVTM, CDR2 ANQGSEA. V was clipped by 4 bases and J by 2 bases, with 13 bases between them. The CDR3 protein is CSVAGRGITDTQYF. CDR3 nucleotide sequence: TGCAGCGTTGCCGGGCGTGGGATCACAGATACGCAGTATTTT.

The chain uses TRBV18 and TRBJ1-5, with a weak D call TRBD1 (5 bases). Trimming cost V 6 bases and J 4 bases, with 13 bases left between them. The CDR3 runs 14 residues. CDR1 KGHSH and CDR2 LQKENI come from the germline V gene. CDR3 bases: TGTGCCAGCTCTAAAGGGGCTGGTAATCAGCCCCAGCATTTT. Amino acids: CASSKGAGNQPQHF.

V and J are TRBV11-3 and TRBJ2-2, with 7 positions matching TRBD2. CDR3 length: 14 residues. The germline gives CDR1 SGHNT, CDR2 YENEEA. V shed 3 bases and J 6 bases; nucleotides not matched to a gene: 4. CDR3 nucleotides: TGTGCCAGCAGCTTTGCGGGAGCGGCCGGGGAGCTGTTTTTT. It yields the protein CASSFAGAAGELFF.

Turning to this clone: One end of the junction varies from germline; a read error may be responsible. J is TRBJ2-1 and V is TRBV10-1; TRBD1 matches 10 bases. CDR1 WNHNN and CDR2 SYGVQD come from the germline V gene (reference sequence). The CDR3 runs 16 residues. The CDR3 region is CASSESGGTGENEQFF. In nucleotides, the CDR3 is TGCGCCAGCAGTGAGTCGGGGGGGACAGGGGAGAACGAGCAATTCTTC.

The J gene is TRBJ1-4, the V gene TRBV2; D possibly corresponds to TRBD1 (5 bases). From germline, CDR1 is SNHLY and CDR2 FYNNEI. V lost 2 bases to trimming and J lost 8 bases, with 15 bases between them. The CDR3 runs 15 residues. The DNA of the CDR3 is TGTGCCAGCAGTGAAATAGTGGGGCTTAGGGAAAAACTGTTTTTT. Protein sequence: CASSEIVGLREKLFF.

The J gene is TRBJ2-1, the V gene TRBV14; TRBD2 might be the D (6 bases). Germline CDR1 and CDR2: SGHDN and FVKESK. The V gene lost 1 base and the J gene lost 9 bases, with 13 bases spanning the gap. This CDR3 comprises 14 residues. As DNA, the CDR3 is TGTGCCAGCAGCCAAGTGCGGGGTATCGGTGAGCAGTTCTTC. Encoded protein: CASSQVRGIGEQFF.

The chain is built from TRBV4-1 and TRBJ2-1; TRBD2 aligns across 13 bases. The CDR3 has 18 amino acids. CDR1 is MGHRA and CDR2 is YSYEKL in the germline V gene. V lost 1 base and J lost 8; bases outside the gene matches: 11. The chain's CDR3 is CASSQGGLAGEILDEQFF. The CDR3 DNA reads TGCGCCAGCAGCCAAGGAGGACTAGCGGGAGAGATACTCGATGAGCAGTTCTTC.

The CDR3 is CASSAQSLVLGEQFF. CDR3 nucleotides: TGTGCCAGCAGTGCCCAGTCCCTGGTTCTCGGTGAGCAGTTCTTC. This chain uses TRBV6-4 with TRBJ2-1; D is unclear. Germline V CDR1 and CDR2: MRHNA, SNTAGT. The V end was cut by 4 bases, the J end by 9 bases, with 19 bases between. CDR3 size: 15 residues.

This chain connects TRBV28 to TRBJ2-1; D gene ambiguous. There are 15 residues in the CDR3. Germline values: CDR1 MDHEN, CDR2 SYDVKM. V was shortened by 3 bases and J by 4 bases, with 13 bases between the two germline ends. Here the CDR3 reads CASSLGSTGYNEQFF. The CDR3 region has the DNA TGTGCCAGCAGTTTGGGTTCGACCGGTTACAATGAGCAGTTCTTC.

V gene TRBV12-3 or TRBV12-4 combines with J gene TRBJ1-2; unclear D gene. Trimming left V 2 bases short and J 5 bases short, with 6 bases between. There are 12 residues in the CDR3. The CDR3 region is CASSLWDYGYTF. DNA for the CDR3: TGTGCCAGCAGTTTATGGGATTATGGCTACACCTTC.

This chain connects TRBV6-2 or TRBV6-3 to TRBJ2-1, with 9 positions matching TRBD2. Germline CDR1 reads MNHEY; CDR2 reads SVGEGT. The CDR3 consists of 15 residues. After removal of 2 bases from V and 9 bases from J, the junction contained 8 bases not matched to a gene. The CDR3 nucleotides read TGTGCCAGCAGTTACGGGTCTAGCGGGAAGGCTGAGCAGTTCTTC. It yields the protein CASSYGSSGKAEQFF.

This chain joins TRBV28 and TRBJ2-7; D remains unclear. This CDR3 region has 12 residues. Trimming removed 10 bases at V and 3 bases at J, with 13 bases between. Per germline, CDR1 MDHEN and CDR2 SYDVKM. Here the CDR3 DNA reads TGTGCCACCTCTTATGGGGACTACGAGCAGTACTTC. It specifies CATSYGDYEQYF.

V is TRBV7-8 and J is TRBJ2-2; tentatively, D is TRBD2 (5 bases). Germline values: CDR1 SGHVS, CDR2 FQNEAQ. Trimming cost V 1 base and J 3 bases, with 6 bases left between them. This CDR3 has 14 residues. The CDR3 loop is CASSLVAHTGELFF. The DNA of the CDR3 is TGTGCCAGCAGCTTAGTAGCGCACACCGGGGAGCTGTTTTTT.

The chain links TRBV6-5 to TRBJ1-1; maybe TRBD1 (5 bases). This CDR3 is built from 13 residues. Trimming took off 7 bases at V and 7 bases at J, with 16 bases between the two ends. CDR1 and CDR2 from the germline V gene are MNHEY and SVGAGI. The CDR3 nucleotides read TGTGCCAGCACTCTACCCGGGACTGATGAAGCTTTCTTT. This sequence encodes CASTLPGTDEAFF.

This clone was counted once. The J gene is TRBJ2-1, the V gene TRBV9; 9 nucleotides match TRBD2. Trimming removed 0 bases from V and 3 bases from J; junction bases left unmatched: 1. This CDR3 spans 15 amino acids. Germline-derived CDR1 and CDR2 are SGDLS and YYNGEE. CDR3 in amino acids: CASSVAAGGYNEQFF. Written as DNA, the CDR3 is TGTGCCAGCAGCGTAGCAGCGGGAGGCTACAATGAGCAGTTCTTC.

The chain combines TRBV9 with TRBJ1-2; TRBD1 matches at 9 bases. V shed 3 bases and J 8 bases; nucleotides not matched to a gene: 11. The germline gives CDR1 SGDLS, CDR2 YYNGEE. The CDR3 covers 15 residues. CDR3 amino acids: CASSAGTGSDGGYTF. CDR3 in DNA: TGTGCCAGCAGCGCCGGGACAGGGAGTGATGGAGGCTACACCTTC.

The chain employs TRBV6-5 and TRBJ1-3; D remains unclear. The CDR3 totals 13 residues. V was clipped by 7 bases and J by 2 bases, with 9 bases between them. Germline CDR1 is MNHEY and CDR2 is SVGAGI. CDR3 sequence (DNA): TGTGCCAGCAAGGAGTCTACTGGAAACACCATATATTTT. Translation gives CASKESTGNTIYF.

V gene TRBV19 combines with J gene TRBJ1-5; 7 bases line up with TRBD1. Germline V gene lookup returns CDR1 LNHDA and CDR2 SQIVND (reference sequence). V gave up 1 base and J gave up 9 bases; unmatched junction bases: 18. This CDR3 comprises 18 residues. CDR3 sequence reads: CASSIGWRGRRSTRPQHF. For the CDR3, the DNA is TGTGCCAGTAGTATAGGATGGAGGGGGCGACGATCGACTCGGCCCCAGCATTTT.

The chain recombines TRBV6-2 or TRBV6-3 with TRBJ1-6, with 7 bases aligning to TRBD1. V lost 5 bases, J lost 10 bases, and 11 bases stayed unmatched. The germline V gene encodes CDR1 MNHEY and CDR2 SVGEGT. This CDR3 is built from 15 residues. The CDR3 nucleotides read TGTGCCAGCAGTGGGAGACAGGGAATTCGCTCACCCCTCCACTTT. As protein: CASSGRQGIRSPLHF.

The chain's CDR3 is CASSFRPGGNYGYTF. The CDR3 bases are TGTGCCAGCAGCTTCCGGCCAGGGGGTAACTATGGCTACACCTTC. V and J are TRBV5-6 and TRBJ1-2; 7 positions agree with TRBD1. Germline V gene lookup returns CDR1 SGHDT and CDR2 YYEEEE. V lost 2 bases and J lost 1; bases outside the gene matches: 5. This CDR3 contains 15 residues.

The chain links TRBV19 to TRBJ2-5, with TRBD1 identical over 8 bases. This CDR3 contains 14 residues. CDR1 and CDR2 (germline): LNHDA, SQIVND (reference sequence). J gave up 3 bases and V 5 bases, and 5 bases lay outside the gene matches. This CDR3 reads CASSPRTGKETQYF. CDR3 DNA sequence: TGTGCCAGTAGTCCAAGGACAGGGAAAGAGACCCAGTACTTC.

V is TRBV11-3 and J is TRBJ2-1; TRBD2 matches 12 bases. The CDR3 spans 18 residues. The V gene end was trimmed by 3 bases and the J gene end by 4 bases; junction bases not matched to a gene: 10. From germline, CDR1 is SGHNT and CDR2 YENEEA. As DNA, the CDR3 is TGTGCCAGCAGCTTGGGCTGGGCTAGCGGGGGGGATTACAATGAGCAGTTCTTC. Translation: CASSLGWASGGDYNEQFF.

The chain recombines TRBV4-2 with TRBJ2-5; TRBD2 is a possible D gene (6 bases). V gave up 1 base and J gave up 7 bases, with 22 bases separating them. The CDR3 is 17 amino acids. CDR1 is LGHNA, CDR2 YNFKEQ, per germline. The CDR3 coding sequence is TGTGCCAGCAGCCAAGGGCCCCATCGGTCGGGAGAGGGGACCCAGTACTTC. Amino acid sequence: CASSQGPHRSGEGTQYF.

The genes are TRBV24-1 and TRBJ2-1, with D possibly being TRBD2 (5 bases). The CDR3 is 11 residues long. V gave up 9 bases and J gave up 3 bases, with 5 bases separating them. CDR1 and CDR2 (germline): KGHDR, SFDVKD. CDR3 coding DNA: TGTGCCACCGGGAGCTACAATGAGCAGTTCTTC. It encodes CATGSYNEQFF.